This TCR beta chain was sequenced for a study of blood T cell repertoires in COVID-19. Study background: Sites in the United States, Italy and Spain provided acute and convalescent COVID-19 samples.

This clone has just one count. Here immunoSEQ multiplex PCR was the method, and the copy in TCRdb shows in-frame clones only, minus some. Altogether 150,000 to 200,000 clones are present, about 86% being singletons, with the ten largest covering approximately 0.75%. The sequenced sample was peripheral blood. This receptor was obtained from a woman aged 65 to 85 with acute or convalescent COVID-19.

CDR3 DNA: TGTGCCAGCAAGGCCGGGACATGGGGCGATACGCAGTATTTT. It specifies CASKAGTWGDTQYF. This chain uses TRBV2 with TRBJ2-3; tentative D call: TRBD1 (6 bases). CDR3 length equals 14 residues. Per germline, CDR1 SNHLY and CDR2 FYNNEI. Trimming left V 7 bases short and J 6 bases short, with 17 bases between.